This T cell receptor (beta chain) was retrieved from a study of shared clonotypes between healthy human individuals (dated by TCRdb to 2019 to 2021). A note on the overall study: The cohort included three men and a couple of women between 18 and 49 years of age. Per donor, three plates each were used for CD4 naive and CD4 memory, two for CD8 naive, and one for CD8 memory. The study deeply sequenced blood TCR repertoires of five healthy adults to estimate repertoire size and the extent of clonotype sharing between individuals. To increase sequencing depth and limit assay-specific biases, TCR repertoire library preparation and sequencing were carried out by different laboratories using diverse techniques. Between about 0.94 and 8.9 billion PBMCs per donor were obtained by leukapheresis. What the authors observed across the whole study: Pairwise subsampling led to the expectation that sequencing depth would affect the degree of clonotype sharing among donors. Sampling was restricted to blood, and TCR repertoires in tissue are likely to differ from TCR repertoires in blood. Naive subsets generally had larger estimated clonotype richness than memory subsets did. Because the study included a small number of donors, the genetic and exposure-history diversity represented was limited. Compared with non-shared clonotypes, the clonotypes found in all four sorted-subset donors had higher generation probabilities. Rarefaction of sorted-subset datasets indicated incomplete sequencing despite the large sequencing depth. Sharing across a few donors was observed for roughly 5.4% of naive CD4, over 3% of naive CD8, around 2.5% of memory CD4, and roughly 0.4% of memory CD8 clonotypes.

Using the deep immunoSEQ assay, TCR CDR3 regions were amplified from genomic DNA by multiplex PCR. For each cell subset, the extracted genomic DNA was distributed evenly across all wells of several immunoSEQ 96-well plates, and each plate served as one replicate. Each replicate PCR for sorted subsets received 200 ng genomic DNA, equal to tens of thousands of T cell genomes. Purified libraries were measured with a Qubit 3.0 fluorometer, size-checked on a Bioanalyzer 2100, and measured again with the KAPA Library Quantification kit. Every immunoSEQ 96-well plate was sequenced on a dedicated single-read 150-cycle Illumina NextSeq 550 flow cell. The authors' analysis ran thus. Because the immunoSEQ output included only junctional sequences and no quality scores, the filtering could not be the same as the filtering used for full-length reads. Sequences were annotated with PyIR, a Python wrapper for IgBLAST v1.9, using IMGT germline references to assign V/J genes and CDR3. Reads were removed for weak V/J assignments (E-value above 1e-6), missing CDR3, stop codons, out-of-frame junctions, or ambiguous translated residues. V3J clonotypes were defined by identical inferred V gene, J gene, and CDR3 amino acid sequence. The percentage overlap between two repertoires was calculated by dividing the number of shared unique clonotypes by the size of the smaller repertoire. Richness of each repertoire was evaluated using RTK rarefaction, the Chao1 estimator, and Recon v2.1 estimates of unobserved clonotypes. Generation probabilities were computed with OLGA for all TCRbeta clonotypes obtained by the gDNA method from a few donors. Imported from immuneACCESS, the table was reduced by TCRdb to in-frame sequences with V and J called. These copies leave out some clones; in studies compared against another copy, an unresolved V gene accounts for under half, and the cause of the remainder is not known. V, J and clone size are taken as reported in that table, and D and trimming were inferred from the DNA itself. A total of roughly 1,800,000 clones appear in this sample, about 95% of them only once. The ten top clones hold 1.2% of the sample.

CD8 naive samples were obtained by positive selection for CCR7 among CD45RO-negative cells, yielding a CD45RA+CCR7+ population from which TemRA cells were excluded. The donors were healthy, HIV-negative adults with no recently reported acute infections or vaccinations. Every donor was a Caucasian adult living in Nashville, Tennessee, USA. Blood was obtained by leukapheresis, after which PBMCs were separated by Ficoll-Histopaque density gradient centrifugation and cryopreserved in liquid nitrogen vapor phase. Purity and quantity of every magnetically sorted T cell population were checked by analytical flow cytometry. Genomic DNA was isolated from every sorted fraction and measured by UV absorbance on a Nanodrop 2000c. About this clone itself: It has no known antigen specificity. The sample holds no much larger clone one base away, and base qualities are not on file.

The sample comprised naive CD8+ T cells sorted from blood. The cell subset or site label for this specimen denotes: CD45RA+CCR7+. This receptor was identified in a man between 18 and 29 years old in good health.

The encoded CDR3 is CASGTQGRETQYF. The nucleotide sequence reads TGTGCCAGCGGGACACAGGGACGGGAGACCCAGTACTTC. The sequence links TRBV7-9 to TRBJ2-5, and TRBD1 may be the D gene, going by 6 matching bases. There are 13 amino acids in the CDR3, from cysteine to phenylalanine inclusive. Of all the DNA, just the CDR3 is kept, 39 bases in frame from base 1. At the junction V is shortened by 8 bases and J by 5 bases, with 15 bases in between. CDR1 and CDR2 (SEHNR, FQNEAQ) derive from the germline V gene (reference sequence).